The 4 T cell receptor beta chains reported below all come from one sample, sequenced in a study of blood T cell repertoires in COVID-19. Profiled with immunoSEQ multiplex PCR; TCRdb holds only in-frame clones, not every one. The sample holds around 60,000 clones; approximately 77% are singletons and the top ten take under 35%. The sample was peripheral blood. Receptors were obtained from a human donor in a cohort sampled during active COVID-19.

CDR3 residues: CASSVGGLTLNTGELFF. The CDR3 DNA follows: TGTGCCAGCAGCGTAGGGGGGCTAACACTGAACACCGGGGAGCTGTTTTTT. The chain couples TRBV9 to TRBJ2-2; D perhaps matches TRBD1 (6 bases). The germline V gene encodes CDR1 SGDLS and CDR2 YYNGEE. Deletions cut 0 bases from V and 1 base from J, with 13 bases between. The CDR3 is 17 residues long.

This rearrangement joins TRBV10-3 to TRBJ1-4; no clear D gene. The V and J ends lost 4 bases and 7 bases respectively, with 4 bases between them. This CDR3 is 11 amino acids long. Germline loops: CDR1 ENHRY, CDR2 SYGVKD. In DNA form, the CDR3 reads TGTGCCATCAGTGCGGGTGAAAAACTGTTTTTT. It encodes CAISAGEKLFF.

In DNA form, the CDR3 reads TGTGCCAGCAGCTTAGCTTATTTTGGCAGGGACACAGATACGCAGTATTTT. Its translation: CASSLAYFGRDTDTQYF. This chain uses TRBV7-6 with TRBJ2-3, with D possibly matching TRBD1 (5 bases). The germline CDR1 and CDR2 sequences are SGHVS and FNYEAQ. V shed 0 bases and J shed 2 bases, with 15 bases lying between them. CDR3 length: 17 amino acids. The complete variable domain, with remaining parts taken from reference TRBV7-6 and TRBJ2-3, reads GAGVSQSPRYKVTKRGQDVALRCDPISGHVSLYWYRQALGQGPEFLTYFNYEAQQDKSGLPNDRFSAERPEGSISTLTIQRTEQRDSAMYRCASSLAYFGRDTDTQYFGPGTRLTVL.

The J gene is TRBJ2-5, the V gene TRBV28; 9 positions match TRBD1. CDR3 length: 14 amino acids. After removal of 4 bases from V and 1 base from J, the junction contained 1 base not matched to a gene. Per the germline V gene, CDR1 is MDHEN and CDR2 is SYDVKM. The CDR3 is CASSWTGVQETQYF. The CDR3 region has the DNA TGTGCCAGCAGTTGGACAGGGGTCCAAGAGACCCAGTACTTC.